This T cell receptor beta chain was observed in a study of a mutant IDH1 vaccine in newly diagnosed glioma (dated by TCRdb to about 2021). About the full investigation: Of the approximately 29 treated patients, 62.5% were male and 37.5% were female, and a mean age of roughly 40 years was recorded. Before enrollment, most patients had been given radiochemotherapy with temozolomide as standard therapy, while the rest had received either radiotherapy alone or temozolomide alone. Six visits were used for peripheral blood collection: V03 (baseline), V05, V07, V10, V12 and V13. For exploratory analyses, around 23 treated patients had longitudinal TCRB deep sequencing done wherever samples were available.

What the time point label conveys for this sample: baseline, week 1 (first vaccination visit). The sample's treatment or condition label is to be understood as: pre-vaccination baseline after standard-of-care therapy. The donors had newly diagnosed IDH1-mutant astrocytomas of WHO grade 3 or 4 that showed loss of nuclear ATRX. The samples were drawn from NOA16, a multicentre, single-arm, open-label phase I trial in Germany that tested a mutant IDH1 peptide vaccine in humans for the first time. Blood drawn at visit V03 was used as the baseline sample for immunogenicity testing. The DNeasy Blood and Tissue Kit was used to extract genomic DNA from EDTA blood for TCRB sequencing. Counted from cysteine to phenylalanine, this CDR3 has 14 amino acids. Only the CDR3 part of the read is kept: 42 bases, read in frame from the first base. The junction carries 10 bases between V and J, which are trimmed by 0 bases and 4 bases respectively. The germline V gene specifies LGHNA as CDR1 and YNFKEQ as CDR2.

Library method: the immunoSEQ multiplex PCR assay. Rearranged TCR beta chain sequences were amplified using the hsTCRB Kit according to the manufacturer's protocol. An Illumina MiSeq was used to sequence the TCRB libraries. As for the authors' bioinformatics: The proprietary platform of the kit vendor was used for demultiplexing, trimming and gene mapping. Imported from immuneACCESS, the table was reduced by TCRdb to in-frame sequences with V and J called. These copies leave out some clones; in studies compared against another copy, an unresolved V gene accounts for under half, and the cause of the remainder is not known. The V and J calls and clone size were taken over from that table, and D and trimming were inferred from the DNA. Within this sample are about 66,000 clones, with 65% to 90% of them counted one time only. Of the sample, 2.9% is held by the ten largest clones. Overall study results and their limits: It was noted by the authors that analyses of patient blood samples could not be reproduced owing to sample limitations. Changes in the top peripheral T cell clonotypes picked up by TCRB sequencing did not appear to be linked to pseudoprogression. Availability determined which PBMC samples were chosen for TCRB deep sequencing. Immune responses induced by the vaccine were seen in roughly 92% of patients across multiple MHC alleles.

Of note for this clone: It lacks a known antigen. No base-level quality is on record; no much larger clone is a single base apart.

This TCR was sampled from a man younger than 40 with glioma. The sample in question was PBMCs, obtained from a glioma patient treated with radiotherapy, temozolomide or both. This chain is built from TRBV4-2 and TRBJ2-7, and TRBD1 may be the D gene, going by 5 matching bases. For the CDR3, the sequence is CASSQDWTLYEQYF. In nucleotide form, the sequence is TGTGCCAGCAGCCAAGATTGGACACTATACGAGCAGTACTTC.